The next 7 T cell receptor beta chains were all read from a single sample in a study of T cell repertoires in breast cancer. Blocking oligonucleotides added to a second nested PCR suppressed unpaired genes. Via MiXCR, TCRdb re-called the emulsion pairing reads, giving one row per CDR3 protein. The sample records approximately 40,000 distinct CDR3 sequences, 45% being singletons. Paired alpha-beta TCRs of CD8+ T cells were analyzed by expanded emulsion RT-PCR. The sequencing sample was made of CD8+ T cells. These receptors came from a pool of human donors with breast cancer or a healthy control (not recorded which).

This clonotype was detected once. A much larger clone lies one base from this, so it may be a read error. The V and J genes are TRBV6-2 or TRBV6-3 and TRBJ1-2; 8 nucleotides agree with TRBD1. Germline assignment: CDR1 MNHEY and CDR2 SVGEGT. The J segment lost 3 bases and the V segment lost 5 bases, leaving 14 bases of the junction unmatched. This CDR3 has 17 residues. Written as DNA, the CDR3 is TGTGCCAGCAGTAAAGCCCAGACAGGGGTTATAGACTATGGCTACACCTTC. Amino acid sequence: CASSKAQTGVIDYGYTF.

With regard to this clonotype: Without the conserved terminal phenylalanine or tryptophan, this CDR3 likely stems from a read error. It is unclear where the CDR3 begins or ends on the DNA, so no DNA is shown, and the CDR3 is as TCRdb lists it. The chain is built from TRBV28 and TRBJ2-7. The length of the CDR3 is 12 amino acids, counting both ends. Germline V gene data show CDR1 as MDHEN and CDR2 as SYDVKM. CDR3 sequence reads: CASSVGTYEQYL.

The chain recombines TRBV28 with TRBJ2-2; 9 nucleotides align to TRBD2. The CDR3 loop spans 16 amino acids. Trimming cost V 5 bases and J 1 base; bases outside gene matches: 5. Looked up from germline, CDR1 is MDHEN and CDR2 is SYDVKM. CDR3 protein: CASSRGSGGNTGELFF. The CDR3 coding sequence is TGTGCCAGCAGTCGGGGTAGCGGGGGGAACACCGGGGAGCTGTTTTTT.

For this clonotype: One junction end does not reproduce the germline sequence, and a read error may be involved. The chain couples TRBV28 to TRBJ2-3; no clear D gene. This CDR3 has 15 residues. The germline gives CDR1 MDHEN, CDR2 SYDVKM. The CDR3 DNA is TGTGCCAGCAGTTTATTCCCTCCTAGGGATGATATGCAGTATTTT. This encodes CASSLFPPRDDMQYF.

This clonotype was detected only a few times. It may be a read error: a sequence one base away is much more abundant. The chain carries TRBV6-2 or TRBV6-3 and TRBJ2-7; D not certain. CDR3 length: 15 amino acids. The germline CDR1 and CDR2 sequences are MNHEY and SVGEGT. V lost 7 bases, J lost 6 bases, and 22 bases lay in between. The CDR3 region is CASMPVLAYGCEQYF. The CDR3 DNA follows: TGTGCCAGCATGCCCGTCCTGGCGTATGGTTGCGAGCAGTACTTC.

The chain has TRBV12-3 or TRBV12-4 and TRBJ1-1, with a weak D call TRBD1 (5 bases). The CDR3 contains 14 residues. V lost 5 bases to trimming and J lost 4 bases, with 14 bases between them. The CDR3 DNA is TGTGCCAGCAGTCCTTACGGGGACCTCACTGAAGCTTTCTTT. Encoded protein: CASSPYGDLTEAFF.

The J gene is TRBJ1-6, the V gene TRBV6-4; D gene unclear. The CDR3 contains 14 residues. Looked up from germline, CDR1 is MRHNA and CDR2 is SNTAGT. Trimming removed 3 bases from V and 7 bases from J, with 10 bases in between. CDR3: CASSEFRGNSPLHF. Written as DNA, the CDR3 is TGTGCCAGCAGTGAGTTCCGGGGAAATTCACCCCTCCACTTT.